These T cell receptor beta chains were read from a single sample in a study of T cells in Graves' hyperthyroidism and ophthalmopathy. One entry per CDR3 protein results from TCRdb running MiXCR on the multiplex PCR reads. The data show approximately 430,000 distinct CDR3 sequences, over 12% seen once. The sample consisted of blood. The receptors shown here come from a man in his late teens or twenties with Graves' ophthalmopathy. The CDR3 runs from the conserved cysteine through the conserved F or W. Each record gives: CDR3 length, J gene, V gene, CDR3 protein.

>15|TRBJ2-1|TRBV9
CASSGPGLARNEQFF
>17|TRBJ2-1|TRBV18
CASSPQQLGTRFNEQFF
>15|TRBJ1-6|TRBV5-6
CASSWGNLYDSPLHF
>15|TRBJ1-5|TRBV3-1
CASSQQGYGNQPQHF
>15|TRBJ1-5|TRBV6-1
CASRGQVLGNQPQHF
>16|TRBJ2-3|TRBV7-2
CASSVTSGRGSDTQYF
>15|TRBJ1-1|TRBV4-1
CASSQDDKMNTEAFF
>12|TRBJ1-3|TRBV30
CAWIGGGNTIYF
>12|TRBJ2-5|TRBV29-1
CSVGTSDETQYF
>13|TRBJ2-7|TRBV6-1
CASSRTGMFEQYF
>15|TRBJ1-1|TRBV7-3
CASSPGQGVNTEAFF
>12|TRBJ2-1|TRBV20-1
CSDRGVNNEQFF
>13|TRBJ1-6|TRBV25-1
CASSDDRFSPLHF
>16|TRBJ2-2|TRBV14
CASSQELAGATGELFF
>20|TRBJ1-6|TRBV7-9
CASSLAANNLLISSYSPLHF
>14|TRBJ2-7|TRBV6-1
CASSALGSGYEQYF
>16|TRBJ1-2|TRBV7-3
CASSLIGFGRNYGYTF
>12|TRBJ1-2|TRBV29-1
CSVVLDFGGYTF
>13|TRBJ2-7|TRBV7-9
CASSQSGRYEQYF
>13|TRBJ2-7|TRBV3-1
CASSQGSPYEQYF
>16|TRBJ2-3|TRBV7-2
CASSLFRGRGTDTQYF
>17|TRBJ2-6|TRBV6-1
CASSYLRQGAGANVLTF
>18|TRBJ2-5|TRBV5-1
CASSSNPFAGGLQETQYF
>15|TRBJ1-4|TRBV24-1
CATSDSQGTNEKLFF
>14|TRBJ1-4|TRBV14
CASSPGGAGEKLFF
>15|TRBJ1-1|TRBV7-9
CASSWGQGANTEAFF
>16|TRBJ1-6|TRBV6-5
CASSYSQGRSSSPHHF
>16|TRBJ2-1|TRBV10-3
CAISDGTSGTIDEQFF
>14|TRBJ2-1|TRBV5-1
CASSRPGPLNEQFF
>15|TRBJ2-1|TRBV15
CATSLRTSLYNEQFF
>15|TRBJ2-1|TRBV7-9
CASSFKTGSYNEQFF
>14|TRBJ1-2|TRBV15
CATSRETGGSGYTF
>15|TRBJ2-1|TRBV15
CATSAGTGDYNEQFF
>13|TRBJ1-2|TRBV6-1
CASSLHRVGGYTF
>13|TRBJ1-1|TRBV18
CASSPSANTEAFF
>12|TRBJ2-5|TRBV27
CASSYLAGPQYF
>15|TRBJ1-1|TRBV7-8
CASSPTREGFTEAFF
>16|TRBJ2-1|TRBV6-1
CASSERGGGSYNEQFF
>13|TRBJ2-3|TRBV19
CASSGRLADTQYF
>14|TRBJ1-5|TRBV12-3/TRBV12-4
CASSLIGRNQPQHF
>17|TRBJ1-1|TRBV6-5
CASSYDPRQAFSTEAFF
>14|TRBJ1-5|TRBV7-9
CASSSGYSNQPQHF
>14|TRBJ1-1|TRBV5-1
CASSVQQGATEAFF
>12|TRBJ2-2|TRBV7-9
CASSGGTGELFF
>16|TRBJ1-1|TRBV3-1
CASSPHRGGLGTEAFF
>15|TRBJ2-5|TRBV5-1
CASSAQGYGGETQYF